Presented here are 27 T cell receptor beta chains from one specimen sequenced in a study of T-cell reconstitution after alpha-beta-depleted transplantation in children. Unique molecular identifiers featured in how the TCRbeta library was prepared. Each CDR3 protein is one row after TCRdb ran MiXCR on the PCR reads. The sample has approximately 400,000 distinct CDR3 sequences; approximately 10% are singletons. Sample: PBMCs from the stem cell graft donor, taken from the stem cell graft. The source of these receptors is a human donor who donated a stem cell graft to a child with acute myeloid leukemia.

This clonotype was found a few times. The gene calls are TRBV5-1 and TRBJ1-2, with D perhaps matching TRBD1 (6 bases). Germline-derived CDR1 and CDR2 are SGHRS and YFSETQ. V was trimmed by 4 bases and J by 3 bases, leaving 13 bases between them. This CDR3 contains 14 residues. DNA for the CDR3: TGCGCCAGCAGCGTTGGACAGACCCACTATGGCTACACCTTC. It codes for CASSVGQTHYGYTF.

This chain connects TRBV6-1 to TRBJ2-1; TRBD2 agrees at 11 bases. The CDR3 extends over 15 amino acids. Germline-derived CDR1 and CDR2 are MNHNS and SASEGT. The J segment lost 6 bases and the V segment lost 6 bases, leaving 7 bases of the junction unmatched. The DNA for the CDR3 is TGTGCCAGCAGAGCAGGAACTAGCGGGAGCAATGAGCAGTTCTTC. It translates to CASRAGTSGSNEQFF.

This clonotype was recorded a few times. The chain combines TRBV27 with TRBJ1-4; no firm D call. V dropped 3 bases and J dropped 1 base, with 9 bases sitting between them. The germline V gene has CDR1 MNHEY and CDR2 SMNVEV (reference sequence). This CDR3 is built from 15 residues. Here the CDR3 DNA reads TGTGCCAGCAGTTTCATGGGTGGAACTAATGAAAAACTGTTTTTT. This sequence encodes CASSFMGGTNEKLFF.

CDR3 nucleotide sequence: TGTGCCACGAACCGGGACAGCTACAATGAGCAGTTCTTC. Translation: CATNRDSYNEQFF. V gene TRBV19 combines with J gene TRBJ2-1, with 7 bases that match TRBD1. Germline V gene lookup returns CDR1 LNHDA and CDR2 SQIVND (reference sequence). The CDR3 consists of 13 residues. V lost 10 bases, J lost 3 bases, and 6 bases stayed unmatched.

This clonotype was seen a few times. The chain links TRBV19 to TRBJ2-3; 8 bases match TRBD1. CDR3 length: 13 residues. V shed 9 bases and J 3 bases; nucleotides not matched to a gene: 5. Germline V gene sequence: CDR1 LNHDA, CDR2 SQIVND (reference sequence). The CDR3 DNA sequence: TGTGCCAGCAAAGGACAGGGAACAGATACGCAGTATTTT. As protein: CASKGQGTDTQYF.

The chain uses TRBV19 and TRBJ1-2; D remains unclear. This CDR3 comprises 14 residues. The V gene lost 8 bases and the J gene lost 6 bases, with 19 bases spanning the gap. Germline CDR1 reads LNHDA; CDR2 reads SQIVND (reference sequence). CDR3 protein: CASLGQVVIDGYTF. In DNA, the CDR3 is TGTGCCAGTTTGGGTCAGGTGGTGATCGATGGCTACACCTTC.

This clonotype was counted ten times or more. This chain joins TRBV5-1 and TRBJ2-3, with D possibly matching TRBD1 (7 bases). The CDR3 has 16 amino acids. In germline, CDR1 is SGHRS, CDR2 YFSETQ. Trimming shortened V by 4 bases and J by 0 bases, and 15 bases separated the two germline ends. The CDR3, as DNA: TGCGCCAGCAGCACCCGGACAGGACTAAGCACAGATACGCAGTATTTT. Amino acids: CASSTRTGLSTDTQYF.

This clonotype appeared a few times. The CDR3 DNA follows: TGTGCCAGCAGTTTTCGGGACAGGGTCCATGGCTACACCTTC. Protein sequence: CASSFRDRVHGYTF. The genes are TRBV12-3 or TRBV12-4 and TRBJ1-2; 9 positions agree with TRBD1. This CDR3 is built from 14 residues. The V segment lost 3 bases and the J segment 6 bases; nucleotides outside the gene matches: 5.

In this sample, this clonotype turned up a few times. The chain carries TRBV5-6 and TRBJ2-5, with 12 bases aligning to TRBD1. After removal of 4 bases from V and 5 bases from J, the junction contained 3 bases not matched to a gene. This CDR3 comprises 14 residues. Germline lookup yields CDR1 SGHDT and CDR2 YYEEEE. The DNA of the CDR3 is TGTGCCAGCAGCGGGGACAGGGGGCTGGAGACCCAGTACTTC. This codes for CASSGDRGLETQYF.

This clonotype was counted many times. The chain has TRBV12-3 or TRBV12-4 and TRBJ2-1, with D possibly being TRBD2 (5 bases). The CDR3 runs to 14 residues. V was trimmed by 4 bases and J by 1 base, leaving 8 bases between them. The CDR3 region has the DNA TGTGCCAGCAGTTCCTCGGGGTCCTACAATGAGCAGTTCTTC. It codes for CASSSSGSYNEQFF.

This clonotype occurred a few times. This chain joins TRBV30 and TRBJ2-7; D ambiguous. Germline V lookup: CDR1 GTSNPN, CDR2 SVGIG (reference sequence). The CDR3 loop spans 13 amino acids. Between the trimmed V and J ends, which lost 1 base and 1 base, there was a span of 8 bases. In nucleotides, the CDR3 is TGTGCCTGGAGTGAAGAGCTATCCTACGAGCAGTACTTC. This encodes CAWSEELSYEQYF.

This clonotype was seen only a few times. V and J are TRBV18 and TRBJ2-3, with D possibly TRBD1 on 6 matching bases. The V gene's germline CDR1 is KGHSH and CDR2 LQKENI. The ends were cut back, 5 bases at V and 2 bases at J, with 14 bases in the middle. The CDR3 is made up of 15 amino acids. The CDR3 bases are TGTGCCAGCTCAAAAGAAGGACAGCCCACAGATACGCAGTATTTT. It translates to CASSKEGQPTDTQYF. Drawing the rest from reference TRBV18 and TRBJ2-3, the complete variable domain is NAGVMQNPRHLVRRRGQEARLRCSPMKGHSHVYWYRQLPEEGLKFMVYLQKENIIDESGMPKERFSAEFPKEGPSILRIQQVVRGDSAAYFCASSKEGQPTDTQYFGPGTRLTVL.

The chain employs TRBV29-1 and TRBJ1-2; D unresolved. V lost 4 bases to trimming and J lost 5 bases, with 11 bases between them. The length of the CDR3 is 12 residues. Germline V gene lookup returns CDR1 SQVTM and CDR2 ANQGSEA. The CDR3 DNA reads as TGCAGCGTTGCTTTGGCAGCTTATGGCTACACCTTC. Amino acids: CSVALAAYGYTF.

This clonotype showed up just a few times. For the CDR3, the DNA is TGCAGCGTTGTGGGGGGCTTTACTGAAGCTTTCTTT. Amino acids: CSVVGGFTEAFF. The chain couples TRBV29-1 to TRBJ1-1, with a weak D call TRBD1 (6 bases). Looked up from germline, CDR1 is SQVTM and CDR2 is ANQGSEA. Trimming cost V 4 bases and J 5 bases, with 11 bases left between them. This CDR3 comprises 12 residues.

This chain joins TRBV29-1 and TRBJ1-2; D perhaps matches TRBD1 (5 bases). Germline V gives CDR1 SQVTM, CDR2 ANQGSEA. V dropped 0 bases and J dropped 2 bases, with 16 bases sitting between them. The CDR3 covers 16 residues. CDR3 amino acids: CSVEDLAIGGNYGYTF. The CDR3 DNA sequence: TGCAGCGTTGAAGATCTAGCCATCGGGGGGAACTATGGCTACACCTTC. Full variable domain (rest looked up from reference TRBV29-1 and TRBJ1-2): SAVISQKPSRDICQRGTSLTIQCQVDSQVTMMFWYRQQPGQSLTLIATANQGSEATYESGFVIDKFPISRPNLTFSTLTVSNMSPEDSSIYLCSVEDLAIGGNYGYTFGSGTRLTVV.

This clonotype came up many times. The chain links TRBV10-3 to TRBJ2-3; 10 bases agree with TRBD2. Trimming removed 4 bases from V and 2 bases from J; junction bases left unmatched: 3. The CDR3 extends over 15 amino acids. Germline V gene data show CDR1 as ENHRY and CDR2 as SYGVKD. In nucleotides, the CDR3 is TGTGCCATCAGTGGACTAGCGGGTAACACAGATACGCAGTATTTT. It is translated as CAISGLAGNTDTQYF.

The V call is TRBV7-8, the J call TRBJ2-1; the match to TRBD2 covers 9 bases. The CDR3 has 17 residues. After removal of 1 base from V and 0 bases from J, the junction contained 4 bases not matched to a gene. Germline V gene lookup returns CDR1 SGHVS and CDR2 FQNEAQ. DNA of the CDR3: TGTGCCAGCAGCTTAGAGCGACTAGCGGACTCCTACAATGAGCAGTTCTTC. This gives the protein CASSLERLADSYNEQFF. The entire variable domain, with the rest obtained from reference TRBV7-8 and TRBJ2-1, is as follows: GAGVSQSPRYKVAKRGQDVALRCDPISGHVSLFWYQQALGQGPEFLTYFQNEAQLDKSGLPSDRFFAERPEGSVSTLKIQRTQQEDSAVYLCASSLERLADSYNEQFFGPGTRLTVL.

A remark on this clonotype: The junction departs from the called germline gene at one end, perhaps through a read error. The CDR3 here is CASSLGEFNQTQHF. CDR3 nucleotide sequence: TGCGCCAGCAGCTTGGGGGAGTTCAATCAGACCCAGCATTTT. The chain is built from TRBV5-1 and TRBJ1-5, with no clear D. Germline V gene sequence: CDR1 SGHRS, CDR2 YFSETQ. This CDR3 is 14 amino acids long.

The chain carries TRBV10-3 and TRBJ1-2; 8 bases agree with TRBD1. The CDR3 totals 13 residues. V gave up 8 bases and J gave up 8 bases; unmatched junction bases: 10. Germline V gives CDR1 ENHRY, CDR2 SYGVKD. The chain's CDR3 is CAIGRTGTLGYTF. CDR3 bases: TGTGCCATCGGAAGGACAGGGACTTTAGGCTACACCTTC.

V is TRBV29-1 and J is TRBJ2-7; unclear D gene. This CDR3 comprises 12 residues. Germline CDR1 SQVTM, CDR2 ANQGSEA. V was clipped by 1 base and J by 4 bases, with 8 bases between them. The CDR3 loop is CSVEVGPYEQYF. In DNA, the CDR3 is TGCAGCGTTGAAGTCGGACCTTACGAGCAGTACTTC.

This clonotype was seen more than once but under ten times. CDR3 sequence: CASSPLIGRDTYEQYF. The DNA of the CDR3 is TGTGCCAGCTCACCACTAATCGGTAGGGATACCTACGAGCAGTACTTC. This chain uses TRBV18 with TRBJ2-7, with no clear D. This CDR3 has 16 residues. The V gene's germline CDR1 is KGHSH and CDR2 LQKENI. Trimming cost V 1 base and J 2 bases, with 15 bases left between them.

In its sample, this clonotype was seen many times. The chain recombines TRBV5-1 with TRBJ1-6; 7 bases are a match to TRBD1. The CDR3 contains 16 residues. V lost 4 bases and J lost 6; bases outside the gene matches: 10. Germline V gene sequence: CDR1 SGHRS, CDR2 YFSETQ. The CDR3 nucleotides read TGCGCCAGCAGCCGGCCGACAGGGCAGGGTAATTCACCCCTCCACTTT. Amino acids: CASSRPTGQGNSPLHF.

V usage is TRBV19 and J usage is TRBJ2-7; maybe TRBD1 (5 bases). With 6 bases removed from V and 1 base from J, the gap between germline ends came to 13 bases. Germline loops: CDR1 LNHDA, CDR2 SQIVND (reference sequence). The CDR3 covers 14 residues. The CDR3 reads CASSNVSGSYEQYF. DNA of the CDR3: TGTGCCAGTAGCAACGTATCAGGGTCCTACGAGCAGTACTTC.

This clonotype came up a few times. This chain uses TRBV12-3 or TRBV12-4 with TRBJ1-1; no definite D call. V lost 5 bases and J lost 0, with 4 bases in between. The CDR3 extends over 12 amino acids. The CDR3 nucleotides read TGTGCCAGCAGTCCAATGAACACTGAAGCTTTCTTT. This encodes CASSPMNTEAFF.

This clonotype was recorded at least ten times. The J gene is TRBJ1-2, the V gene TRBV7-2, with TRBD1 identical over 10 bases. There are 13 residues in the CDR3. Germline CDR1 reads SGHTA; CDR2 reads FQGNSA. V shed 6 bases, J shed 8 bases, and the junction held 6 bases outside the gene matches. This CDR3 reads CASRRQGAGGYTF. The CDR3 coding sequence is TGTGCCAGCAGGCGACAGGGGGCTGGAGGCTACACCTTC.

This clonotype was detected a few times. The CDR3 DNA reads TGCAGCGTCCAAGCAGGAAACACCATATATTTT. Protein sequence: CSVQAGNTIYF. This sequence joins TRBV29-1 and TRBJ1-3; D ambiguous. Looked up from germline, CDR1 is SQVTM and CDR2 is ANQGSEA. Trimming took 6 bases from V and 4 from J, leaving 7 bases between them. The CDR3 contains 11 residues.

The chain links TRBV3-1 to TRBJ1-5, with unresolved D. Trimming cost V 0 bases and J 6 bases, with 9 bases left between them. Germline V gene data show CDR1 as LGHDT and CDR2 as YNNKEL (reference sequence). This CDR3 has 14 residues. The CDR3 loop is CASSQDLSFQPQHF. DNA for the CDR3: TGTGCCAGCAGCCAAGATCTAAGTTTTCAGCCCCAGCATTTT.